These T cell receptor beta chains were read from a single sample in a study of blood T cell repertoires in COVID-19. Clones were read by immunoSEQ multiplex PCR, and TCRdb kept only the in-frame ones, dropping some. Here the sample spans 330,000 or so clones, 87% being singletons. The sample comprised peripheral blood. The receptor set was obtained from a man aged 30 to 45 with COVID-19, enrolled during active disease. Both conserved end residues are part of each CDR3. Fields, in order: J gene, clone size, V gene, D gene, CDR3 DNA, CDR3 protein. A D gene is named only where the DNA matches it firmly. Size values are once, few and many counts, or a class for expanded clones, and some rows have none.

TRBJ1-3	.	TRBV12-3/TRBV12-4	.	TGTGCCAGCAGTTTGAGGCAGGGAAACACCATATATTTT	CASSLRQGNTIYF
TRBJ1-1	.	TRBV4-1	TRBD1	TGCGCCAGCAGCCCGACAGGGGCCAACACTGAAGCTTTCTTT	CASSPTGANTEAFF
TRBJ1-5	.	TRBV4-1	.	TGCGCCAGCAGCCAAGTAACAGGGAATCAGCCCCAGCATTTT	CASSQVTGNQPQHF
TRBJ2-7	.	TRBV7-9	TRBD1	TGTGCCAGCAGCTTCCGGGACAGCTACGAGCAGTACTTC	CASSFRDSYEQYF
TRBJ2-7	once	TRBV6-5	TRBD2	TGTGCCAGCTTTCGGACTAGCGGGGGGCCCTACGAGCAGTACTTC	CASFRTSGGPYEQYF
TRBJ1-2	.	TRBV2	TRBD1	TGTGCCAGCAGTGATATCCCCGGGACAGGGAACTATGGCTACACCTTC	CASSDIPGTGNYGYTF
TRBJ2-1	.	TRBV7-2	.	TGTGCCAGCAGCCAATCCGAACTGCGCCACTCCTACAATGAGCAGTTCTTC	CASSQSELRHSYNEQFF
TRBJ2-5	.	TRBV5-1	TRBD1	TGCGCCAGCAGCAAAGGGACAGGGGAAGAGACCCAGTACTTC	CASSKGTGEETQYF
TRBJ2-7	.	TRBV3-1/TRBV3-2	.	TGTGCCAGCAGCCAAGGCGGGACGGTCTCCTACGAGCAGTACTTC	CASSQGGTVSYEQYF
TRBJ1-2	few	TRBV5-3	.	TGTGCCAGAAGCCGAGCCAGGGCTAACTATGGCTACACCTTC	CARSRARANYGYTF
TRBJ2-2	.	TRBV12-5	TRBD2	TGTGCTTCCCAGCGGGAGAACACCGGGGAGCTGTTTTTT	CASQRENTGELFF
TRBJ1-1	.	TRBV27	.	TGTGCCAGCAGTTTTGGGATCCTCGGGGGGGAGGCTTTCTTT	CASSFGILGGEAFF
TRBJ1-2	.	TRBV2	.	TGTGCCAGCAGTGGTATACAACGCTATGGCTACACCTTC	CASSGIQRYGYTF
TRBJ2-7	.	TRBV5-3	TRBD2	TGTGCCAGAACAAAAAGCGGGGGGCCTTCCCACGAGCAGTACTTC	CARTKSGGPSHEQYF
TRBJ1-2	.	TRBV6-5	TRBD1	TGTGCCAGCAGTAGGGGACAGGGAATCGCCTATGGCTACACCTTC	CASSRGQGIAYGYTF
TRBJ2-1	.	TRBV5-1	TRBD2	TGCGCCAGCAGCTTGGTGACTAGCGGATCCTACAATGAGCAGTTCTTC	CASSLVTSGSYNEQFF
TRBJ2-7	.	TRBV30	.	TGTGCCTGGAGTGTCAGGGAGCAGTACTTC	CAWSVREQYF
TRBJ1-5	.	TRBV6-5	.	TGTGCCAGCAGTTATTCCTGGGGCGGCAATCAGCCCCAGCATTTT	CASSYSWGGNQPQHF
TRBJ1-2	.	TRBV11-2	.	TGTGCCAGCAGCTCCAGGGGCAACTATGGCTACACCTTC	CASSSRGNYGYTF
TRBJ2-1	once	TRBV5-5	TRBD1	TGTGCCAGCAGCTTGAGGACAGGGGGGGTCTCCTACAATGAGCAGTTCTTC	CASSLRTGGVSYNEQFF
TRBJ1-4	once	TRBV30	.	TGTGCCTGGAGTATGTCAGGGGTCTTTAGTGAAAAACTGTTTTTT	CAWSMSGVFSEKLFF
TRBJ1-5	.	TRBV6-5	.	TGTGCCAGTAGATCCCATAGCAATCAGCCCCAGCATTTT	CASRSHSNQPQHF
TRBJ2-5	.	TRBV24-1	TRBD1	TGTGCCACCAGTGACCCCGGGACAGGGGGGGAGACCCAGTACTTC	CATSDPGTGGETQYF